This T cell receptor (beta chain) was captured in a study of blood T cell repertoires in COVID-19. Study-wide context: Whether acute or convalescent, the COVID-19 samples came from the United States, Italy and Spain.

V lost 3 bases and J lost 3; bases outside the gene matches: 7. Looked up from germline, CDR1 is SGHAT and CDR2 is FQDESV (reference sequence). The CDR3 sequence is 15 residues long. Original processing notes: Amplification from reference gene primers served as the basis for estimated nucleated cell counts. Generated by immunoSEQ multiplex PCR, the TCRdb table keeps only in-frame clones and is missing some. From that table come the V and J calls and clone size; the DNA was used to work out D and trimming. The profile covers approximately 52,000 clones, with 86% appearing a single time and 1% to 1.5% taken by the ten largest.

Sequencing used peripheral blood. The sequence came from a man in his 60s with acute or convalescent COVID-19. The rearrangement links TRBV11-1 to TRBJ2-7, with 8 bases that match TRBD1. The CDR3 coding sequence is TGTGCCAGCAGCTTGGCACAGGGGGTTTACTACGAGCAGTACTTC. This sequence encodes CASSLAQGVYYEQYF. Full variable domain (outside the CDR3, taken from reference TRBV11-1 and TRBJ2-7): EAEVAQSPRYKITEKSQAVAFWCDPISGHATLYWYRQILGQGPELLVQFQDESVVDDSQLPKDRFSAERLKGVDSTLKIQPAELGDSAMYLCASSLAQGVYYEQYFGPGTRLTVT.